This TCR beta chain was retrieved from a study of T-cell reconstitution after alpha-beta-depleted transplantation in children. Findings and caveats of the study: In some patients, recipient T cells and intrathymic progenitors surviving conditioning explained high day-60 diversity. A year post-transplant, T-cell counts and diversity derived mostly from newly produced T cells. Several hundred graft clones that had expanded were reportedly the source of alpha-beta T cells about two months after transplant.

This clonotype was recorded many times. Its antigen is undetermined. Preparing the TCRbeta library involved the use of unique molecular identifiers. TCRdb passed the PCR reads through MiXCR, listing each CDR3 protein once. Seen here are 200,000 to 250,000 distinct CDR3 sequences, 11% observed once, and the top ten hold roughly 27%. V gave up 7 bases and J gave up 5 bases, with 14 bases separating them. The CDR3 is made up of 13 amino acids. CDR1 is SQVTM, CDR2 ANQGSEA, per germline. The sequence came from a child in the first two years of life with acute myeloid leukemia, due to receive a stem cell transplant. Source: PBMCs, taken before TCRalphabeta/CD19-depleted stem cell transplant. This sequence joins TRBV29-1 and TRBJ2-2, with TRBD2 as a possible D gene (6 bases). DNA for the CDR3: TGCAGCGCCGCGGGGTTCGGGACCGGGGAGCTGTTTTTT. It specifies CSAAGFGTGELFF.